The 28 T cell receptor beta chains presented below share a single source sample, sequenced in a study of neurological immune-mediated disorders. Each CDR3 protein is one row after TCRdb ran MiXCR on the 5' RACE reads. The profile shows approximately 100,000 distinct CDR3 sequences, 3.5% of them singletons. Specimen: PBMCs. These receptor sequences come from a woman aged 18-35 years with multiple sclerosis.

This clonotype was counted many times. The chain is built from TRBV2 and TRBJ1-6; D remains ambiguous. The CDR3 has 13 residues. Germline V lookup: CDR1 SNHLY, CDR2 FYNNEI. With 7 bases removed from V and 7 bases from J, the gap between germline ends came to 11 bases. CDR3 DNA: TGTGCCAGCAAGGAGACCCGCAATTCACCCCTCCACTTT. Translating gives CASKETRNSPLHF.

In its sample, this clonotype was seen many times. The CDR3 loop reads CASSGESGGGNYGYTF. The CDR3 DNA follows: TGTGCCAGCAGCGGAGAGAGTGGAGGCGGTAACTATGGCTACACCTTC. The chain links TRBV9 to TRBJ1-2; D gene unclear. There are 16 residues in the CDR3. Germline CDR1 SGDLS, CDR2 YYNGEE. Trimming took off 3 bases at V and 1 base at J, with 16 bases between the two ends.

This clonotype came up many times. V and J are TRBV5-1 and TRBJ2-1, with 11 nucleotides matching TRBD2. Trimming cost V 7 bases and J 5 bases; bases outside gene matches: 5. Germline CDR1 SGHRS, CDR2 YFSETQ. There are 14 residues in the CDR3. The CDR3 is CASVRLAGNNEQFF. The CDR3 DNA follows: TGCGCCAGCGTCCGACTAGCGGGGAACAATGAGCAGTTCTTC.

The gene calls are TRBV11-3 and TRBJ2-1; 11 nucleotides agree with TRBD2. The CDR3 has 15 amino acids. The germline V gene has CDR1 SGHNT and CDR2 YENEEA. Losses at the gene ends were 5 bases for V and 7 bases for J; bases not matched to a gene: 7. The CDR3 sequence: CASSNRLAGTNEQFF. The CDR3 nucleotides are TGTGCCAGCAGCAATAGACTAGCGGGAACTAATGAGCAGTTCTTC.

This clonotype has ten or more counts. The chain joins TRBV20-1 to TRBJ2-7; a weak D match, TRBD2 (7 bases). CDR1 is DFQATT, CDR2 SNEGSKA, per germline (reference sequence). Trimming removed 6 bases at V and 1 base at J, with 19 bases between. The CDR3 has 15 residues. CDR3 residues: CSATPGGGGSYEQYF. The CDR3 DNA sequence: TGCAGTGCCACCCCGGGGGGCGGGGGTTCCTACGAGCAGTACTTC.

This clonotype has just a few counts. V usage is TRBV28 and J usage is TRBJ2-2, with no clear D. Trimming removed 3 bases at V and 6 bases at J, with 14 bases between. The CDR3 is 15 residues long. The germline V gene has CDR1 MDHEN and CDR2 SYDVKM. The CDR3 reads CASSLEVNQPGELFF. The CDR3, as DNA: TGTGCCAGCAGTTTGGAAGTGAACCAACCCGGGGAGCTGTTTTTT.

At least ten counts were recorded for this clonotype. The chain is built from TRBV4-3 and TRBJ2-7; D ambiguous. CDR3 length: 13 amino acids. V was trimmed by 1 base and J by 3 bases, leaving 7 bases between them. CDR1 and CDR2 from the germline V gene are LGHNA and YSLEER. The CDR3 region is CASSQGGGYEQYF. CDR3 in DNA: TGCGCCAGCAGCCAAGGGGGTGGCTACGAGCAGTACTTC.

Regarding this clonotype: A read error may account for a junction end that differs from germline. In DNA form, the CDR3 reads TGCGCCAGCAGCTGGGACAGAGGGACCCAGAATTTT. Translation: CASSWDRGTQNF. The chain recombines TRBV5-1 with TRBJ1-5; 7 bases are shared with TRBD1. CDR3 size: 12 residues. CDR1 and CDR2 (germline): SGHRS, YFSETQ.

This clonotype was picked up a small number of times. The CDR3 is CASRLDRVTPNTEAFF. The CDR3 bases are TGTGCCAGCAGACTAGACAGGGTGACCCCGAACACTGAAGCTTTCTTT. The rearrangement uses TRBV7-9 and TRBJ1-1; 7 bases fit TRBD1. V trimming: 6 bases; J trimming: 1 base; junction bases outside the gene matches: 11. Germline assignment: CDR1 SEHNR and CDR2 FQNEAQ (reference sequence). The CDR3 extends over 16 amino acids. The full variable domain, in which reference TRBV7-9 and TRBJ1-1 provide the parts outside the CDR3, is DTGVSQNPRHKITKRGQNVTFRCDPISEHNRLYWYRQTLGQGPEFLTYFQNEAQLEKSRLLSDRFSAERPKGSFSTLEIQRTEQGDSAMYLCASRLDRVTPNTEAFFGQGTRLTVV.

Ten or more counts support this clonotype. The CDR3 is CASSLTGGYGYTF. The CDR3, as DNA: TGTGCCAGCAGTTTAACGGGGGGCTATGGCTACACCTTC. V usage is TRBV12-3 or TRBV12-4 and J usage is TRBJ1-2; TRBD1 might be the D (5 bases). CDR3 length equals 13 residues. V was pared by 2 bases and J by 4 bases, with 8 bases between.

This clonotype was seen repeatedly, ten times or more. This rearrangement joins TRBV12-3 or TRBV12-4 to TRBJ1-5, with TRBD1 identical over 7 bases. The CDR3 covers 15 residues. The V gene end was trimmed by 1 base and the J gene end by 7 bases; junction bases not matched to a gene: 7. CDR3 DNA sequence: TGTGCCAGCAGTTTAGGTTCGACAGGGTCCCAGCCCCAGCATTTT. It translates to CASSLGSTGSQPQHF.

As to this clonotype: A much larger clone sits a single nucleotide away, making a read error possible. The genes are TRBV20-1 and TRBJ2-1; no clear D. With 3 bases removed from V and 4 bases from J, the gap between germline ends came to 10 bases. The CDR3 runs to 13 residues. CDR1 and CDR2 from the germline V gene are DFQATT and SNEGSKA (reference sequence). CDR3 sequence (DNA): TGCAGTGCTAGTCGCGACACATACAATGAGCAGTTCTTC. This gives the protein CSASRDTYNEQFF.

There are many counts of this clonotype. The V and J genes are TRBV4-1 and TRBJ2-3; 9 positions match TRBD1. The germline V gene encodes CDR1 MGHRA and CDR2 YSYEKL. Trimming took 4 bases from V and 1 from J; bases not matched to a gene: 9. CDR3 length: 17 residues. The CDR3 nucleotides are TGCGCCAGCAGCCGATCCGGGACAGGGATCGGCACAGATACGCAGTATTTT. Translating gives CASSRSGTGIGTDTQYF.

This clonotype was recorded at least ten times. V is TRBV4-2 and J is TRBJ1-6; TRBD1 might be the D (6 bases). Germline-derived CDR1 and CDR2 are LGHNA and YNFKEQ. CDR3 length: 15 amino acids. Trimming left V 4 bases short and J 8 bases short, with 15 bases between. CDR3 residues: CASSPATGGDSPLHF. The CDR3 DNA reads as TGTGCCAGCAGCCCCGCGACAGGCGGGGATTCACCCCTCCACTTT.

Comments on this clonotype: A read error is possible here, since a much larger clone lies one base away. The rearrangement joins TRBV24-1 to TRBJ2-7; TRBD1 might be the D (6 bases). CDR1 is KGHDR, CDR2 SFDVKD, per germline. The CDR3 loop spans 12 amino acids. This chain's CDR3 is CDTSDPGDEQYF. CDR3 nucleotides: TGTGACACCAGTGACCCAGGGGACGAGCAGTACTTC.

This clonotype was seen ten or more times. The chain uses TRBV5-1 and TRBJ2-5; TRBD1 aligns across 10 bases. Trimming at V came to 7 bases and at J to 8 bases, leaving 5 bases not matched to a gene. CDR3 size: 12 residues. CDR1 is SGHRS and CDR2 is YFSETQ in the germline V gene. The CDR3, as DNA: TGCGCCAGCTCAGACAGGGGGCCTACCCAGTACTTC. Protein: CASSDRGPTQYF.

This clonotype was detected many times. V is TRBV20-1 and J is TRBJ1-5, with D possibly TRBD1 on 5 matching bases. The ends were cut back, 3 bases at V and 6 bases at J, with 9 bases in the middle. The CDR3 covers 12 residues. The germline V gene has CDR1 DFQATT and CDR2 SNEGSKA (reference sequence). CDR3 sequence reads: CSASDGTQPQHF. In DNA form, the CDR3 reads TGCAGTGCTAGCGACGGGACTCAGCCCCAGCATTTT.

This clonotype has at least ten counts. The CDR3 nucleotides read TGCAGTGCTGCCAATCAGCCCCAGCATTTT. Protein sequence: CSAANQPQHF. The V gene is TRBV20-1, the J gene TRBJ1-5; D is uncertain. V was cut by 5 bases and J by 3 bases, with 2 bases left in between. Germline lookup yields CDR1 DFQATT and CDR2 SNEGSKA (reference sequence). The CDR3 runs 10 residues.

This rearrangement joins TRBV12-3 or TRBV12-4 to TRBJ2-1; D is uncertain. The CDR3 spans 15 residues. V was shortened by 7 bases and J by 0 bases, with 13 bases between the two germline ends. The CDR3 here is CASKVVSSSYNEQFF. DNA for the CDR3: TGTGCCAGCAAAGTTGTCTCGAGCTCCTACAATGAGCAGTTCTTC.

There are many counts of this clonotype. The J gene is TRBJ1-1, the V gene TRBV20-1; D gene unclear. In germline, CDR1 is DFQATT, CDR2 SNEGSKA (reference sequence). The CDR3 is 13 residues long. Trimming left V 0 bases short and J 7 bases short, with 12 bases between. The CDR3 region is CSARDTATNEAFF. CDR3 nucleotides: TGCAGTGCTAGAGATACGGCGACAAATGAAGCTTTCTTT.

This clonotype has at least ten counts. The chain joins TRBV7-6 to TRBJ2-5, with TRBD2 identical over 7 bases. The CDR3 extends over 15 amino acids. CDR1 and CDR2 (germline): SGHVS, FNYEAQ. With V trimmed by 0 bases and J by 1 base, 2 bases remained unmatched. The DNA of the CDR3 is TGTGCCAGCAGCTTAGCGGCTAGCGGCCAAGAGACCCAGTACTTC. It specifies CASSLAASGQETQYF.

This clonotype was counted at least ten times. This sequence joins TRBV7-2 and TRBJ2-3, with D perhaps given as TRBD1 or TRBD2 (5 bases each). Trimming took off 5 bases at V and 1 base at J, with 19 bases between the two ends. The CDR3 loop spans 17 amino acids. Germline V CDR1 and CDR2: SGHTA, FQGNSA. CDR3 DNA: TGTGCCAGCAGCCCCAGGGAGAGGATGGGTGGCACAGATACGCAGTATTTT. Translating gives CASSPRERMGGTDTQYF.

This clonotype showed up many times. This chain uses TRBV5-6 with TRBJ2-2; 9 bases are shared with TRBD1. Germline V gene data show CDR1 as SGHDT and CDR2 as YYEEEE. This CDR3 comprises 15 residues. V shed 4 bases and J 5 bases; nucleotides not matched to a gene: 6. The CDR3 protein is CASSTGTGRTGELFF. The DNA of the CDR3 is TGTGCCAGCAGCACCGGGACAGGGAGGACCGGGGAGCTGTTTTTT. Variable domain in full (rest from reference TRBV5-6 and TRBJ2-2): DAGVTQSPTHLIKTRGQQVTLRCSPKSGHDTVSWYQQALGQGPQFIFQYYEEEERQRGNFPDRFSGHQFPNYSSELNVNALLLGDSALYLCASSTGTGRTGELFFGEGSRLTVL.

This clonotype was recorded many times. The chain couples TRBV12-3 or TRBV12-4 to TRBJ1-2; D gene unclear. The CDR3 is made up of 13 amino acids. V was shortened by 3 bases and J by 4 bases, with 9 bases between the two germline ends. The CDR3 region is CASSFRESYGYTF. The CDR3 nucleotides are TGTGCCAGCAGTTTCCGGGAAAGCTATGGCTACACCTTC.

This clonotype was counted at least ten times. The genes are TRBV20-1 and TRBJ2-1, with 7 bases lining up with TRBD2. The CDR3 spans 13 residues. V was pared by 6 bases and J by 3 bases, with 5 bases of the junction left unmatched. Germline V lookup: CDR1 DFQATT, CDR2 SNEGSKA (reference sequence). The CDR3: CSAGEGGYNEQFF. As DNA, the CDR3 is TGCAGTGCCGGGGAGGGCGGCTACAATGAGCAGTTCTTC.

This clonotype appeared many times. J is TRBJ2-5 and V is TRBV4-3; TRBD2 is a possible D gene (6 bases). V gave up 4 bases and J gave up 5 bases, with 17 bases separating them. The CDR3 consists of 15 residues. CDR1 and CDR2 (germline): LGHNA, YSLEER. CDR3 sequence reads: CASSPSGGVGETQYF. In DNA, the CDR3 is TGCGCCAGCAGCCCCAGCGGCGGGGTGGGGGAGACCCAGTACTTC.

This clonotype was recorded many times. The CDR3 DNA is TGTGCCACCAGCAGAGGGTCCGTGAGCTCCTATAATTCACCCCTCCACTTT. This translates into CATSRGSVSSYNSPLHF. The J gene is TRBJ1-6, the V gene TRBV15; no reliable D call. Trimming cost V 1 base and J 0 bases, with 10 bases left between them. Per germline, CDR1 LNHNV and CDR2 YYDKDF (reference sequence). The CDR3 runs 17 residues.

This clonotype showed up many times. The V call is TRBV20-1, the J call TRBJ2-7; TRBD2 aligns across 14 bases. The CDR3 length is 15 residues. After removal of 5 bases from V and 2 bases from J, the junction contained 5 bases not matched to a gene. In germline, CDR1 is DFQATT, CDR2 SNEGSKA (reference sequence). CDR3 bases: TGCAGTGCTGGGACTAGCGGGAGCCTTACCTACGAGCAGTACTTC. It yields the protein CSAGTSGSLTYEQYF.